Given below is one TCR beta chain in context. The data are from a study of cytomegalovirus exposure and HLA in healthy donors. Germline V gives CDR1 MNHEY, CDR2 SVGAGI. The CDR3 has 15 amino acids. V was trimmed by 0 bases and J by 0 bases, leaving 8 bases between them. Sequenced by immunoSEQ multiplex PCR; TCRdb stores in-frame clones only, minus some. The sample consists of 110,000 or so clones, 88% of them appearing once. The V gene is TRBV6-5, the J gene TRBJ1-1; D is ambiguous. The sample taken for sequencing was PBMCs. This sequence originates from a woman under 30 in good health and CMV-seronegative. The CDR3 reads CASSYSIHLNTEAFF. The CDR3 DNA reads TGTGCCAGCAGTTACTCGATACACCTGAACACTGAAGCTTTCTTT.